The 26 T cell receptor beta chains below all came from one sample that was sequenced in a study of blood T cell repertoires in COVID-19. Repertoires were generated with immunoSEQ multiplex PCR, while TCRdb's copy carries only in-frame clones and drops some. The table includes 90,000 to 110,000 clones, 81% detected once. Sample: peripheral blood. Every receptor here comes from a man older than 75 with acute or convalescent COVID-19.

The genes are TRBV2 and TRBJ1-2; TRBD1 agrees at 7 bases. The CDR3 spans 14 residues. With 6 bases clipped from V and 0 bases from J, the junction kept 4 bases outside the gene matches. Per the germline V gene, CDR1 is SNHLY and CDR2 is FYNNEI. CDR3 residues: CASSQGGANYGYTF. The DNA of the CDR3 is TGTGCCAGCAGCCAGGGGGGAGCTAACTATGGCTACACCTTC.

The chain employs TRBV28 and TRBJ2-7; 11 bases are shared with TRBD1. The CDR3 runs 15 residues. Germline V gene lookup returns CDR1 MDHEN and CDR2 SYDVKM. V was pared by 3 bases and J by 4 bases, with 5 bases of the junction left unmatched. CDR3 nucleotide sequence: TGTGCCAGCAGTTTGGCCGGGACAGGGGGTTACGAGCAGTACTTC. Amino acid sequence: CASSLAGTGGYEQYF.

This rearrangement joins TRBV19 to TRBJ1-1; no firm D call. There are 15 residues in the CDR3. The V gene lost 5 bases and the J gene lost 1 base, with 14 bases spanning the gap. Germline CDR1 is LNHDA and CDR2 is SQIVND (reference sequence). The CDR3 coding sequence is TGTGCCAGTAGTCCACGTGGTTTCGGGAACACTGAAGCTTTCTTT. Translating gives CASSPRGFGNTEAFF.

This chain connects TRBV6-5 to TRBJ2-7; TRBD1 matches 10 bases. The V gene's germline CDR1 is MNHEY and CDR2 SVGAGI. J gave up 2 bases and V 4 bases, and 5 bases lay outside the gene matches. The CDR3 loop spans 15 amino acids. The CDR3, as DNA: TGTGCCAGCAGTTTCGGGACAGGGGCCACCTACGAGCAGTACTTC. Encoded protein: CASSFGTGATYEQYF.

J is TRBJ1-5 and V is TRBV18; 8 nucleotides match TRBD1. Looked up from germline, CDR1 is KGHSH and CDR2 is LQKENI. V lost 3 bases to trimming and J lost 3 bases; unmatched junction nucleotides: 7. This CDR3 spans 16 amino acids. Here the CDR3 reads CASSPRQGRYNQPQHF. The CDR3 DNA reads TGTGCCAGCTCACCGAGACAGGGGCGATACAATCAGCCCCAGCATTTT.

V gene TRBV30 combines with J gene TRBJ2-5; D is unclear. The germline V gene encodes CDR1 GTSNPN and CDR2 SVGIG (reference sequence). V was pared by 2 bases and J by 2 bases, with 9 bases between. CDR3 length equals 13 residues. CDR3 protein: CAWSLRLQETQYF. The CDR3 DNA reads TGTGCCTGGAGTCTACGACTTCAAGAGACCCAGTACTTC. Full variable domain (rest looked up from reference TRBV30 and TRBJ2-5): SQTIHQWPATLVQPVGSPLSLECTVEGTSNPNLYWYRQAAGRGLQLLFYSVGIGQISSEVPQNLSASRPQDRQFILSSKKLLLSDSGFYLCAWSLRLQETQYFGPGTRLLVL.

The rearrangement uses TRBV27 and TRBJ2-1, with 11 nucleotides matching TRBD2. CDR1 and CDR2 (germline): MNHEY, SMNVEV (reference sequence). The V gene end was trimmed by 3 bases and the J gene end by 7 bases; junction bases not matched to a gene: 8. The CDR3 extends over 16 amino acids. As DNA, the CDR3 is TGTGCCAGCAGTTTGACCGGGACTAGCGGTACTAATGAGCAGTTCTTC. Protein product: CASSLTGTSGTNEQFF.

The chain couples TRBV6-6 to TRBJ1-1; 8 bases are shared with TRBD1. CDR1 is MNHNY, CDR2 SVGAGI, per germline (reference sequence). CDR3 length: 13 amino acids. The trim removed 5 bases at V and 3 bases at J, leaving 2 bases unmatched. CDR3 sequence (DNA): TGTGCCAGCAGTGGACAGGGATACACTGAAGCTTTCTTT. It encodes CASSGQGYTEAFF.

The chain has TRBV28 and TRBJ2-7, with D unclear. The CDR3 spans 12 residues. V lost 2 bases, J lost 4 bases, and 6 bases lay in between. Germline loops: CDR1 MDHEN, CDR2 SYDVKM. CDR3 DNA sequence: TGTGCCAGCAGTTTAATCTTTTACGAGCAGTACTTC. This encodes CASSLIFYEQYF.

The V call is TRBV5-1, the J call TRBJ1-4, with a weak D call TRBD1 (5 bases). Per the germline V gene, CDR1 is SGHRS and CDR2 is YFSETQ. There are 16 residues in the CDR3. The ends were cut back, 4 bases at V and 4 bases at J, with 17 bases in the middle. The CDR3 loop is CASSAFTGRGNEKLFF. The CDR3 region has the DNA TGCGCCAGCAGCGCCTTTACAGGAAGGGGTAATGAAAAACTGTTTTTT.

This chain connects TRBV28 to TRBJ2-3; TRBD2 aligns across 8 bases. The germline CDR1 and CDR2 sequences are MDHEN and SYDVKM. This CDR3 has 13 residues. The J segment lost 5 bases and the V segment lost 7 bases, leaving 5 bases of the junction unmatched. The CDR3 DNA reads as TGTGCCAGCATTGCGGGAGGAAAAGATACGCAGTATTTT. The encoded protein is CASIAGGKDTQYF.

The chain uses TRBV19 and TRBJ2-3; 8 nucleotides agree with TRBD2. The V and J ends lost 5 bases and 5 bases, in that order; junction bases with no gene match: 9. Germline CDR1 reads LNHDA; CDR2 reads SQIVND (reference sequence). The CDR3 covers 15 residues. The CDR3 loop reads CASSSSGTRRDTQYF. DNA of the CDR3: TGTGCCAGTAGTTCCTCCGGGACTAGGCGAGATACGCAGTATTTT.

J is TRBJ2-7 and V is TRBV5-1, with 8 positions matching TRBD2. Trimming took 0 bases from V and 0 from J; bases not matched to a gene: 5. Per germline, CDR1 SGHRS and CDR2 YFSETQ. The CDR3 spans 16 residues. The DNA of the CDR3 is TGCGCCAGCAGCTTGGAACTAGCGGCTAGCTCCTACGAGCAGTACTTC. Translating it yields CASSLELAASSYEQYF.

In DNA form, the CDR3 reads TGTGCCAGCACCTATCGGGCTAGCGGGAGAACCCTCTCCTACAATGAGCAGTTCTTC. This translates into CASTYRASGRTLSYNEQFF. The V gene is TRBV28, the J gene TRBJ2-1, with 10 bases aligning to TRBD2. V gave up 7 bases and J gave up 0 bases; unmatched junction bases: 15. Germline values: CDR1 MDHEN, CDR2 SYDVKM. CDR3 length equals 19 residues.

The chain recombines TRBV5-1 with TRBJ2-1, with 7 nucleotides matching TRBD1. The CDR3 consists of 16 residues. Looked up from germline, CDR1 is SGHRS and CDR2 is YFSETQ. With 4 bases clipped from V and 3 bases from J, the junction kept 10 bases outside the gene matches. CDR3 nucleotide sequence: TGCGCCAGCAGCCCCGCAACGGGACAGCTCTACAATGAGCAGTTCTTC. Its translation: CASSPATGQLYNEQFF.

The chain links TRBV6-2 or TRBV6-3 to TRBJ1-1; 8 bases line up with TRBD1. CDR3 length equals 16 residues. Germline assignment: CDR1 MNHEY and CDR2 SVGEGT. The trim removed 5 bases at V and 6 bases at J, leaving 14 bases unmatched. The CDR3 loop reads CASSSLSLRTGSEAFF. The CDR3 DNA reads TGTGCCAGCAGTAGTCTTAGTCTGAGGACAGGGTCTGAAGCTTTCTTT.

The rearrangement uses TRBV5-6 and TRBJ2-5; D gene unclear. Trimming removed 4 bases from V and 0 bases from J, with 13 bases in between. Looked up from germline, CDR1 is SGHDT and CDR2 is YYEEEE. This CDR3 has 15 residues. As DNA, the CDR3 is TGTGCCAGCAGCCGAGTGCGGAGCTACCAAGAGACCCAGTACTTC. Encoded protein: CASSRVRSYQETQYF.

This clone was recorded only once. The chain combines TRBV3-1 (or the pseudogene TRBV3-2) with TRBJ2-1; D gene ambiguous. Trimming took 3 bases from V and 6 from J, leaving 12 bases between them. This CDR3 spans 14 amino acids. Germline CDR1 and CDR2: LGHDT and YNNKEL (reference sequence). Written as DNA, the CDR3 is TGTGCCAGCAGCCAGGAGCCCCGGTCCAATGAGCAGTTCTTC. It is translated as CASSQEPRSNEQFF.

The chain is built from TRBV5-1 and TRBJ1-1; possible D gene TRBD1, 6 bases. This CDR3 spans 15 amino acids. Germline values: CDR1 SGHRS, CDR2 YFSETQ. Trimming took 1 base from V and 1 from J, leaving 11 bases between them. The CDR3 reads CASSLFQGSNTEAFF. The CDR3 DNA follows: TGCGCCAGCAGCTTGTTCCAGGGGTCGAACACTGAAGCTTTCTTT.

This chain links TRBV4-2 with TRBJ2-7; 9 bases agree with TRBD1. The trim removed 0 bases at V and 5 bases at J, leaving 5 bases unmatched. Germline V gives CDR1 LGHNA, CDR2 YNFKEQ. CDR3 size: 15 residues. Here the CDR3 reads CASSQDVGQGDEQYF. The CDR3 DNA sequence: TGTGCCAGCAGCCAAGATGTGGGACAGGGAGACGAGCAGTACTTC.

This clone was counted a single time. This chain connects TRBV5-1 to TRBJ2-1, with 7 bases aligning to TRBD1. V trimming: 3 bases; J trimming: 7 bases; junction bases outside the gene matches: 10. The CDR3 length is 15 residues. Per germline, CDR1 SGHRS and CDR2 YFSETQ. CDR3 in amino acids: CASSSQWTGGNEQFF. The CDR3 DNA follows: TGCGCCAGCAGCTCCCAATGGACAGGAGGAAATGAGCAGTTCTTC. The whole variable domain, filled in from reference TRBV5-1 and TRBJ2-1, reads KAGVTQTPRYLIKTRGQQVTLSCSPISGHRSVSWYQQTPGQGLQFLFEYFSETQRNKGNFPGRFSGRQFSNSRSEMNVSTLELGDSALYLCASSSQWTGGNEQFFGPGTRLTVL.

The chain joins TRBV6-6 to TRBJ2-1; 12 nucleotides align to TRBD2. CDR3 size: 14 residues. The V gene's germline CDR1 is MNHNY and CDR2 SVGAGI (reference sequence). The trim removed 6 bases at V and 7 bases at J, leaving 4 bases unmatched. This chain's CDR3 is CASRTSGRTNEQFF. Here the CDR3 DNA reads TGTGCCAGCAGGACTAGCGGGAGAACGAATGAGCAGTTCTTC.

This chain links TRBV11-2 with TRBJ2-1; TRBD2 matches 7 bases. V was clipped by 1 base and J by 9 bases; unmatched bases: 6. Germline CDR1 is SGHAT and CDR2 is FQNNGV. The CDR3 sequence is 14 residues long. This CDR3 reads CASSLGGRVIEQFF. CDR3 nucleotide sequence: TGTGCCAGCAGCTTAGGCGGGAGAGTTATTGAGCAGTTCTTC.

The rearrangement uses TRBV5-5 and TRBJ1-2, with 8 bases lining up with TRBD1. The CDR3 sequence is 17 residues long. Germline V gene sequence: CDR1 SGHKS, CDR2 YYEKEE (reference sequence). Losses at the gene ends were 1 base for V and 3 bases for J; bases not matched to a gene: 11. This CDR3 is CASSLIFGQGTHYGYTF. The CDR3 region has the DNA TGTGCCAGCAGCTTGATATTTGGACAGGGCACCCACTATGGCTACACCTTC.

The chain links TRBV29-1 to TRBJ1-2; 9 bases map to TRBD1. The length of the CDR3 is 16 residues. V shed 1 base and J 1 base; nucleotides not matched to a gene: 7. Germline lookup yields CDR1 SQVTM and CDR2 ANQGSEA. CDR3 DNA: TGCAGCGTTGAAGGCAACAGGGGGCTGGTTAACTATGGCTACACCTTC. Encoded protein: CSVEGNRGLVNYGYTF.

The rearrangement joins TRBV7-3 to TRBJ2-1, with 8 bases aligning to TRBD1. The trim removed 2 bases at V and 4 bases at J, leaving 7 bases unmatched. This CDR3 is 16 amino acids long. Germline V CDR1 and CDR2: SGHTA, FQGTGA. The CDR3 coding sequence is TGTGCCAGCAGCTTAGCCCCGACAGGGGTTTACAATGAGCAGTTCTTC. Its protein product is CASSLAPTGVYNEQFF.